This T cell receptor beta chain was identified during a study of cytomegalovirus exposure and HLA in healthy donors. Study-level findings and limits: Some TCR beta chains (roughly 160 of them) were listed as cytomegalovirus-associated. The study found most TCR sequences rare, yet found some public TCRs in many donors. Accounts indicate the classifier identified cytomegalovirus status with strong specificity and sensitivity. The tendency of first-cohort TCR clusters to co-occur in the 120 or so validation repertoires was the finding of a later analysis.

Measured with immunoSEQ multiplex PCR; TCRdb has only the in-frame clones, and not every one. The data show 71,000 or so clones, roughly 93% seen once. As to this clone: Its specificity is unknown.

Trimming cost V 3 bases and J 7 bases; bases outside gene matches: 10. From germline, CDR1 is MNHNS and CDR2 SASEGT. The CDR3 length is 17 residues. Sequenced material: PBMCs. The rearrangement joins TRBV6-1 to TRBJ2-4; 12 nucleotides align to TRBD1. This receptor was taken from a young woman in good health and CMV-seronegative. CDR3 region: CASSDNNPGQGANIQYF. As DNA, the CDR3 is TGTGCCAGCAGTGACAACAATCCGGGACAGGGGGCGAACATTCAGTACTTC.